The source of this T cell receptor (beta chain) is a study of cytomegalovirus exposure and HLA in healthy donors (dated by TCRdb to the late 2010s). Looking at the study overall: In an earlier analysis of about 560 of the donors, 276 Gb of sequence data and 95 million to 130 million unique TCR beta sequences from roughly 200 million T cells were reported. About 300 gigabases of sequencing data and around 80 million unique TCR sequences made up an early release that covered approximately 700 HLA-typed donors. Typing coverage varied by locus: roughly 620-640 donors for A, B, C, DRB1 and DQB1; about 520 for DQA1; about 590 for DPA1; 400 to 480 for DPB1. Every repertoire in the discovery cohort had been generated on one and the same sequencing platform. Among the roughly 410 genotyped donors, approximately 82% belonged to the genetic ancestry cluster associated with self-reported Caucasian donors. In an earlier analysis of about 590 of the donors, high-throughput TCR beta sequencing was used to judge whether each TCR beta V gene segment behaved as functional or pseudogenic. In the later analysis, no new phenotypic data were used to find candidate immune exposures; instead, reliance was placed on TCR beta sequences and their occurrence across donors. Class I and class II HLA loci were covered by the typing at four-digit resolution. The study was designed to test whether signatures of past pathogen exposure could be identified by cataloging public T cell receptors. Along with the approximately 600-subject first cohort, a separate validation cohort of some 130 different subjects was used. Because of strong linkage in the cohort, five DR-DQ haplotypes were treated as single units for association and clustering. The T cell repertoires of under 700 subjects were profiled by immunosequencing and related to cytomegalovirus serostatus. Across around 400 genotyped donors of the cohort, an average of approximately 240,000 unique TCR beta nucleotide sequences per donor were sequenced, and 15% to 20% of those sequences were non-productive. To predict cytomegalovirus infection status, the study combined high-throughput TCR immunosequencing, statistical association of individual TCRs with disease status, and machine learning. A later analysis re-examined previously published TCR beta repertoires from several hundred donors and added high-resolution HLA genotyping to investigate patterns of TCR occurrence. Donor age, sex, ethnicity and CMV serostatus were collected together with the repertoire data. A later genetic analysis used genome-wide SNP genotypes for about three fifths of the 666 donors, treating that subset as a discovery cohort. The paper as a whole reports these results and caveats: Broadly in line with IMGT annotations, most TCR beta V segments showed up in productive rearrangements about 87% or about 30% of the time in an earlier analysis of several hundred of the donors. V-gene and J-gene trimming of TCR beta chains was associated with a missense DCLRE1C variant in a later genetic analysis, and the association was replicated in an independent cohort. In both the original and validation cohorts, the classifier was reported to diagnose cytomegalovirus status with high specificity and sensitivity. HLA typing was unavailable for some donors at each locus, so association tests used only the typed subset. When HLA alleles, especially DR and DQ, strongly co-occurred, attributing TCR associations to individual alleles was difficult. A later analysis associated about 17,000 TCR beta sequences with specific HLA alleles at a false discovery rate of 0.05. A later genetic analysis reported fewer N-insertions in productive TCRs among donors in an Asian-associated ancestry cluster than the roughly 700-donor mean. Linkage disequilibrium might explain the correlated functional status among segregating V segments, but an unknown experimental factor could not be ruled out. According to a later analysis, most CMV-associated TCR beta chains appeared to be HLA-restricted, and the HLA associations seemed to be driven largely by CMV exposure. According to a later analysis, parvovirus B19, influenza, CMV and Epstein-Barr virus appeared linked to several top co-occurrence clusters. A later analysis found that TCR association rates varied across HLA loci, with DRB1 alleles showing the most associated TCRs and HLA-C alleles the fewest. It was suggested by the authors that the approach could potentially be generalized to other disease states and immunological phenotypes. Presence/absence analyses assumed roughly uniform sequencing depth across donors, an assumption that may not hold. The 87-base-pair reads could not distinguish some IMGT-functional V segments, including TRBV6-2 and TRBV6-3, so those segments were excluded. Across donors, most TCR sequences were observed very rarely, whereas some public TCRs were present in many individuals. A few of the identified cytomegalovirus-associated TCR beta chains were confirmed in vitro to be specific for cytomegalovirus antigens. A cluster of highly shared sequence variants was judged likely to be a technical artifact of the sequencing pipeline. Because counts were too low, 15 or so rarely observed V segments, including chromosome 9 orphons, were excluded from the earlier analysis of 587 of the donors. Immune exposure information for the cohort was limited to CMV serostatus. In this cohort, only TCR beta chains were sequenced, and detectable features were limited by the absence of alpha or paired-chain data. Compared with equally common non-associated chains, HLA-associated TCR beta chains in a later analysis were more clonally expanded and had lower generation probabilities. A further reported finding was that TCR beta sequences accurately predicted the HLA-A and HLA-B alleles for most subjects in the first cohort. The study gave a list of 150 to 200 TCR beta chains associated with cytomegalovirus.

A remark on this clone: Its antigen is still unknown. No much larger clonotype is one base removed from it; base qualities were not supplied.

Libraries came from the immunoSEQ multiplex PCR assay. For the multiplex PCR, a mixture combining 60 forward primers for TCR Vbeta segments and 13 reverse primers for TCR Jbeta segments was used. Amplification of the CDR3 region of rearranged TCR beta genes was performed with a multiplex PCR assay on genomic DNA. Amplified TCR beta libraries were sequenced as 87-base-pair reads on the Illumina HiSeq System. For the original study's pipeline: A later analysis counted about 80 million unique TCR beta chains across the 650 to 800 repertoires, and some 11 million of these chains were shared by at least two donors. To remove PCR and sequencing errors, raw reads were error-corrected and collapsed into unique sequences using a nearest-neighbor algorithm that merged closely related sequences. CDR3 sequences were aligned to IMGT reference sequences to assign V, D and J gene segments. For a sequence to be retained, a match of at least six nucleotides to both a V gene segment and a J gene segment was required. Rearrangements were classified as productive when the CDR3 lacked stop codons and remained in frame with V and J, and all other rearrangements were classified as non-productive. Following IMGT convention, CDR3 was defined as the stretch from the second conserved V-encoded cysteine up to the conserved J-encoded phenylalanine. In an earlier analysis of 587 of the donors, sequences lacking an unambiguous match to a single V gene segment were excluded. In an earlier analysis of approximately 550 of the donors, V segments were called functional above 56.7% productive rearrangements and were called segregating when the between-donor standard deviation exceeded 5%. A statistical classification framework was built for diagnosing cytomegalovirus status from the catalog of TCR beta chain sequences. In a later analysis, V and J genes were assigned by comparing TCR nucleotide sequences against IMGT/GENE-DB human TR gene sequences. The TCRdist pipeline was used in a later analysis to assign CDR3 sequences and most-parsimonious VDJ recombination scenarios. In a later analysis, each TCR beta chain was defined by its CDR3 amino acid sequence together with its V-gene family, and reads without a unique V-gene family were excluded. In a later analysis, 550 to 650 highly shared, low-generation-probability nucleotide sequences were removed to address suspected cross-contamination and a sequencing artifact. For each public chain, a later analysis derived a clonal expansion index from normalized ranks of inferred template counts within each repertoire. In a later analysis, generation probabilities were computed using a VDJ recombination model fitted to out-of-frame rearrangements, and the results were checked against IGoR. A later analysis scored TCR-TCR, TCR-HLA and TCR-CMV co-occurrence with hypergeometric tests, applying a repertoire-size bias correction to TCR pairs. False discovery rates were estimated in a later analysis by permuting HLA or CMV assignments 20 times. In a later analysis, co-occurring TCRs were grouped using DBSCAN, and TCRdist sequence similarity was added for clustering within HLA-allele-positive subsets. Co-occurrence clustering excluded repertoires with fewer than 30,000 or more than 120,000 public chains, plus five with anomalous nucleotide sharing. The table was pulled from immuneACCESS by TCRdb, which kept in-frame rearrangements only. Such tables lose some clones; where checked, under half of the loss comes from unresolved V genes, and the rest has no known cause. That table supplies the V and J calls and clone size; D and trimming were determined from the DNA. The sample table records about 130,000 clones; roughly two thirds of these occur just once. The ten biggest clones cover 1.6% of the sample.

The cohort consisted of 650 to 700 healthy bone marrow donors. At the time of sampling, every cohort member was nominally healthy, though immune exposures that went unrecorded were likely present. The donor tested CMV seropositive, placing the donor among the roughly 300 seropositive members of the cohort. Every donor gave a peripheral blood sample, and the peripheral blood mononuclear cells from that sample were used for TCR beta sequencing. The Qiagen DNeasy Blood Extraction Kit was used to extract genomic DNA from the blood cell samples. V loses 5 bases, J loses 3 bases, and the germline ends lie 13 bases apart. From its cysteine to its phenylalanine, the CDR3 spans 14 amino acids. The read is trimmed to its CDR3 DNA, 42 bases read in frame from base 1. From a lookup of the germline V gene, CDR1 and CDR2 are SGHAT and FQNNGV.

Sequencing was performed on PBMCs. This sequence uses TRBV11-2 and TRBJ1-2; perhaps TRBD1 is the D gene, with 6 bases matching. This sequence originates from a man younger than 40 in good health and CMV-seropositive. The CDR3: CASSIGQIDYGYTF. The DNA sequence follows: TGTGCCAGCAGCATAGGACAGATAGACTATGGCTACACCTTC.